This TCR beta chain was profiled in a study of blood T cell repertoires in COVID-19 (TCRdb year 2020). With respect to the entire study: Samples from collaborators originated in the United States, Italy and Spain and spanned both the acute and convalescent phases of COVID-19. The prospective study material was composed of cDNA or gDNA derived from T cells, B-cell-depleted T cells, or PBMCs. Subjects who had been exposed to COVID-19, were actively infected with it, or had recovered from it provided the deeply sampled blood TCRbeta repertoires that made up the dataset. The repertoires were released in a freely available public database meant as a resource for research on the immune response to SARS-CoV-2. Samples came from the ongoing ImmuneRACE study (first 160 participants) plus 1,254 subjects from 6 global collaborators. Nearly every sample came with metadata listing a de-identified subject ID, COVID-19 status, age in years and sex. HLA class I and class II types, where available, came from metadata supplied by the sample provider rather than from assay-based typing. What the study reported, not specific to this receptor: Clinical and demographic metadata were provided uncurated, with the amount varying by source and participant.

TCRbeta CDR3 regions were amplified from genomic DNA by means of the immunoSEQ Assay, a bias-controlled multiplex PCR. The study's processing was this. The number of nucleated cells in each sample was estimated by amplification of reference gene primers within the assay. Sequence reads were collapsed and filtered to measure the absolute abundance of every unique TCRbeta CDR3 rearrangement. For each sample, productive Simpson clonality was calculated as the square root of Simpson's diversity index over productive rearrangements. TCRdb provides this immuneACCESS table in a form limited to in-frame rearrangements. Some clones are lacking; in checked studies, under half of them reflect an unresolved V gene, and why the rest are absent is not known. D and trimming come from the DNA, and the V and J calls and clone size come from that table. The sample table shows 150,000 to 200,000 clones, and around 92% are seen once. The top ten clonotypes cover more than 4.5% of the sample.

V is trimmed back by 4 bases and J by 1 base, and the junction contains 10 bases that no gene match accounts for. Via the germline V gene, CDR1 is SGHRS and CDR2 YFSETQ. The CDR3 spans 17 residues, from the cysteine through the phenylalanine. Kept here is only the CDR3 DNA, which spans 51 bases and is read in frame from base 1. As to this clone: The target of this receptor is not known. Nothing much larger sits one base from this clone, and base qualities are not available.

One collaborating source in Seattle enrolled patients while the patients were actively infected and followed the patients over time throughout the course of disease. Each collaborating institution followed its own protocols to collect whole blood in K2EDTA tubes. For TCRbeta analysis, collaborators shipped samples as frozen whole blood, isolated PBMCs, or DNA extracted from either of those sample types. The clonotype comes from a man younger than 45 with COVID-19, enrolled during active disease. The source material was peripheral blood. This receptor chain uses TRBV5-1 and TRBJ2-3, with 9 junctional bases fitting TRBD2. The CDR3 in this case is CASSQTLAGVGTDTQYF. The DNA sequence is TGCGCCAGCAGCCAAACTTTAGCGGGAGTGGGCACAGATACGCAGTATTTT.